The subject of this entry is one T cell receptor beta chain. The antigen remains undetermined. PCR amplification relied on 60 Vbeta primers (plus 13 Jbeta primers). Some clones are missing from TCRdb's copy, which holds only in-frame ones; the method was immunoSEQ multiplex PCR. The table lists 130,000 or so clones, around 66% of them singletons. This entry is derived from a study of cytomegalovirus exposure and HLA in healthy donors. General study results and limits: A further, later analysis showed that HLA-associated TCR beta chains (compared with equally common others) were more clonally expanded.

The clonotype originates from a woman in her thirties or forties in good health and CMV-seropositive. Source material: PBMCs.

The CDR3 DNA follows: TGTGCCAGCAGCTTTGGGAGACTGTCCTACGAGCAGTACTTC. Amino acids: CASSFGRLSYEQYF. This rearrangement joins TRBV7-2 to TRBJ2-7; tentative D call: TRBD2 (5 bases). V dropped 3 bases and J dropped 1 base, with 10 bases sitting between them. The CDR3 contains 14 residues. CDR1 SGHTA and CDR2 FQGNSA come from the germline V gene.